This TCR beta chain derives from a study of identical twins. The length of the CDR3 is 16 residues. Germline V gives CDR1 SGHAT, CDR2 FQDESV (reference sequence). The table lists this clonotype with a count of one. The junction departs from germline at one end; a sequencing error may be responsible. MiXCR, applied by TCRdb to the 5' RACE reads, yields one record per CDR3 protein. Of some 1,600,000 distinct CDR3 sequences listed, around a third are singletons. This clonotype originated in a newborn girl in good health. The sequenced sample was cord blood. This rearrangement joins TRBV11-1 to TRBJ1-2; 7 bases fit TRBD1. The CDR3 here is CASSSGRRQGTDGYIF. DNA of the CDR3: TGTGCCAGCAGCTCCGGGCGCAGACAGGGAACGGATGGCTACATCTTC. The full variable domain, in which reference TRBV11-1 and TRBJ1-2 provide the parts outside the CDR3, is EAEVAQSPRYKITEKSQAVAFWCDPISGHATLYWYRQILGQGPELLVQFQDESVVDDSQLPKDRFSAERLKGVDSTLKIQPAELGDSAMYLCASSSGRRQGTDGYIFGSGTRLTVV.